This T cell receptor beta chain was identified in a study of blood T cell repertoires in COVID-19. Study details: Nucleic acid was either cDNA or gDNA, and it came from T cells, B-cell-depleted T cells, or PBMCs.

Enrolment of Seattle patients took place during active infection, and they were followed longitudinally. Sequencing was performed with immunoSEQ multiplex PCR; in TCRdb, only in-frame clones are kept and a portion is missing. Of roughly 100,000 clones listed, around 81% are singletons. Sequenced: peripheral blood. This clonotype was sampled from an elderly man with COVID-19, enrolled during active disease.

The DNA of the CDR3 is TGTGCCAGTAGTACGGGGTCTTTCTATGGCTACACCTTC. Its translation: CASSTGSFYGYTF. The V call is TRBV19, the J call TRBJ1-2; D gene unclear. This CDR3 region has 13 residues. With 4 bases removed from V and 4 bases from J, the gap between germline ends came to 10 bases. In germline, CDR1 is LNHDA, CDR2 SQIVND (reference sequence).